These 6 T cell receptor beta chains share one sample of origin, sequenced in a study of neurological immune-mediated disorders. MiXCR, applied by TCRdb to the 5' RACE reads, yields one record per CDR3 protein. The table lists about 70,000 distinct CDR3 sequences, approximately 4.6% of them singletons, with about 2% in the top ten. Material: PBMCs. The receptors were gathered from a woman between 65 and 79 years old with multiple sclerosis.

This clonotype was counted only a few times. The chain is built from TRBV12-5 and TRBJ1-1; a weak D match, TRBD1 (5 bases). The CDR3 is 12 amino acids. V was shortened by 5 bases and J by 4 bases, with 8 bases between the two germline ends. Per germline, CDR1 LGHNT and CDR2 FRNRAP. CDR3 sequence: CASGTGGTEAFF. CDR3 DNA sequence: TGTGCTAGTGGTACCGGGGGCACTGAAGCTTTCTTT.

In its sample, this clonotype was seen many times. CDR3 loop: CASSSTGRRLHAGELFF. The CDR3 nucleotides are TGTGCCAGCAGTTCCACAGGGCGACGTCTCCACGCCGGGGAGCTGTTTTTT. The genes are TRBV6-5 and TRBJ2-2, with TRBD1 as a possible D gene (6 bases). This CDR3 contains 17 residues. Between the trimmed V and J ends, which lost 4 bases and 6 bases, there was a span of 21 bases. Germline V CDR1 and CDR2: MNHEY, SVGAGI.

This clonotype occurred many times. This chain uses TRBV12-3 or TRBV12-4 with TRBJ2-1, with D possibly being TRBD2 (5 bases). V was clipped by 4 bases and J by 5 bases, with 9 bases between them. The CDR3 consists of 13 residues. CDR3 residues: CASSSSGNNEQFF. CDR3 nucleotides: TGTGCCAGCAGTTCCTCCGGGAACAATGAGCAGTTCTTC.

V gene TRBV3-1 combines with J gene TRBJ1-2; D is ambiguous. Germline values: CDR1 LGHDT, CDR2 YNNKEL (reference sequence). This CDR3 is built from 12 residues. Deletions cut 1 base from V and 4 bases from J, with 4 bases between. CDR3 amino acids: CASSQATYGYTF. In DNA, the CDR3 is TGTGCCAGCAGCCAAGCGACCTATGGCTACACCTTC. The full variable domain, in which reference TRBV3-1 and TRBJ1-2 provide the parts outside the CDR3, is DTAVSQTPKYLVTQMGNDKSIKCEQNLGHDTMYWYKQDSKKFLKIMFSYNNKELIINETVPNRFSPKSPDKAHLNLHINSLELGDSAVYFCASSQATYGYTFGSGTRLTVV.

At least ten counts were recorded for this clonotype. The chain carries TRBV7-2 and TRBJ2-7; 11 bases are shared with TRBD2. CDR3 length: 15 residues. The germline gives CDR1 SGHTA, CDR2 FQGNSA. The trim removed 4 bases at V and 5 bases at J, leaving 7 bases unmatched. The CDR3 is CASSSDGTSGNEQYF. CDR3 coding DNA: TGTGCCAGCAGCTCCGACGGGACTAGCGGTAACGAGCAGTACTTC.

The table lists this clonotype with many counts. The chain couples TRBV15 to TRBJ2-1, with D maybe TRBD2 (5 bases). This CDR3 is built from 17 residues. Deletions cut 3 bases from V and 7 bases from J, with 22 bases between. Per germline, CDR1 LNHNV and CDR2 YYDKDF (reference sequence). CDR3 coding DNA: TGTGCCACCAGCAGCAATACTAAAAAGCGCGGGTGGAATGAGCAGTTCTTC. Encoded protein: CATSSNTKKRGWNEQFF. The variable domain in full, completed from reference TRBV15 and TRBJ2-1, reads DAMVIQNPRYQVTQFGKPVTLSCSQTLNHNVMYWYQQKSSQAPKLLFHYYDKDFNNEADTPDNFQSRRPNTSFCFLDIRSPGLGDTAMYLCATSSNTKKRGWNEQFFGPGTRLTVL.